The 29 T cell receptor beta chains presented below share a single source sample, sequenced in a study of blood T cell repertoires in COVID-19. The method was immunoSEQ multiplex PCR; TCRdb's version includes in-frame clones alone and lacks a portion of them. The data hold about 210,000 clones, with 65% to 90% observed a single time. Sequenced input: peripheral blood. These receptors all come from a woman between 70 and 85 years old with COVID-19, enrolled during active disease.

The gene calls are TRBV7-3 and TRBJ2-3, with TRBD2 as a possible D gene (6 bases). V shed 2 bases and J shed 0 bases, with 12 bases lying between them. The V gene's germline CDR1 is SGHTA and CDR2 FQGTGA. CDR3 length equals 16 residues. CDR3 in amino acids: CASSLRAGPSTDTQYF. The DNA of the CDR3 is TGTGCCAGCAGCTTACGGGCGGGACCTAGCACAGATACGCAGTATTTT.

This clone was counted once. The chain links TRBV21-1 to TRBJ1-6; the D segment call TRBD1 is taken from the table without a DNA check. TRBV21-1 corresponds to a pseudogene. CDR3 length: 18 residues. This CDR3 reads CASSKPGDRGSYNSPLHF. DNA of the CDR3: TGTGCCAGCAGCAAACCCGGGGACAGGGGTTCTTATAATTCACCCCTCCACTTT.

V usage is TRBV2 and J usage is TRBJ1-1; D is unclear. CDR3 length equals 14 residues. The germline V gene encodes CDR1 SNHLY and CDR2 FYNNEI. The CDR3 DNA reads as TGTGCTACTACGGGGTTGGTGGGGAACACTGAAGCTTTCTTT. Translation gives CATTGLVGNTEAFF.

This clone has a single count. This chain joins TRBV6-1 and TRBJ2-7; 9 bases fit TRBD2. The J segment lost 1 base and the V segment lost 4 bases, leaving 20 bases of the junction unmatched. The CDR3 length is 20 residues. From germline, CDR1 is MNHNS and CDR2 SASEGT. As DNA, the CDR3 is TGTGCCAGCAGTGGGGGGCCCCCTGGCGGGAGGGCCTTAAGTTCCTACGAGCAGTACTTC. This sequence encodes CASSGGPPGGRALSSYEQYF.

The gene calls are TRBV19 and TRBJ2-7, with TRBD2 matching 10 bases. The CDR3 runs to 14 residues. V shed 7 bases and J 0 bases; nucleotides not matched to a gene: 3. Germline CDR1 and CDR2: LNHDA and SQIVND (reference sequence). CDR3: CASTSGGLSYEQYF. The CDR3 region has the DNA TGTGCCAGTACTAGCGGGGGCCTCTCCTACGAGCAGTACTTC.

The chain has TRBV6-5 and TRBJ1-1; a possible D gene is TRBD1 (5 bases). This CDR3 has 15 amino acids. The germline gives CDR1 MNHEY, CDR2 SVGAGI. V lost 0 bases and J lost 6, with 14 bases in between. In DNA form, the CDR3 reads TGTGCCAGCAGTTACTCGTCTTTAGGGGTGGCTGAAGCTTTCTTT. It specifies CASSYSSLGVAEAFF.

The chain recombines TRBV19 with TRBJ1-2; the match to TRBD1 covers 7 bases. Germline lookup yields CDR1 LNHDA and CDR2 SQIVND (reference sequence). The CDR3 consists of 15 residues. The V segment lost 3 bases and the J segment 7 bases; nucleotides outside the gene matches: 11. CDR3 sequence reads: CASSIAGQTQGGYTF. Written as DNA, the CDR3 is TGTGCCAGTAGTATCGCGGGACAGACCCAAGGTGGCTACACCTTC.

This chain links TRBV6-6 with TRBJ1-4; D is possibly TRBD1 (6 bases). V was clipped by 3 bases and J by 8 bases, with 10 bases between them. CDR1 and CDR2 from the germline V gene are MNHNY and SVGAGI (reference sequence). The CDR3 consists of 13 residues. The CDR3 loop is CASSYRTEEKLFF. For the CDR3, the DNA is TGTGCCAGCAGTTATAGGACAGAGGAAAAACTGTTTTTT.

V usage is TRBV18 and J usage is TRBJ1-2; the D gene is possibly TRBD1 (6 bases). The V end lost 3 bases, the J end lost 7 bases, and 15 bases lay between the germline ends. The CDR3 sequence is 14 residues long. Germline CDR1 reads KGHSH; CDR2 reads LQKENI. This CDR3 reads CASSPVTQGSGYTF. For the CDR3, the DNA is TGTGCCAGCTCACCTGTAACACAGGGCTCTGGCTACACCTTC.

The CDR3 protein is CASGLVSNSERGQETQYF. The CDR3 DNA is TGTGCTAGTGGTTTGGTATCGAACTCGGAGCGGGGGCAAGAGACCCAGTACTTC. The chain links TRBV12-5 to TRBJ2-5, with 8 bases fitting TRBD2. Trimming cost V 0 bases and J 2 bases; bases outside gene matches: 11. Germline V lookup: CDR1 LGHNT, CDR2 FRNRAP. The CDR3 is made up of 18 amino acids.

Here the CDR3 DNA reads TGTGCCAGCAGCAAGGACACCACCGGGGAGCTGTTTTTT. As protein: CASSKDTTGELFF. This chain connects TRBV6-2 or TRBV6-3 to TRBJ2-2; a possible D gene is TRBD1 (5 bases). CDR3 length: 13 residues. The germline V and J ends were trimmed by 6 bases and 4 bases, with 9 bases remaining between them. The germline V gene has CDR1 MNHEY and CDR2 SVGEGT.

This clone has just a few counts. The chain joins TRBV6-5 to TRBJ1-3; 8 bases fit TRBD1. The junction had 6 bases not matched to a gene; V was cut back by 6 bases and J by 8 bases. The germline gives CDR1 MNHEY, CDR2 SVGAGI. The CDR3 is 13 amino acids. The CDR3 DNA is TGTGCCAGCAGGGCACAGGGGGAACACACCATATATTTT. Translated, it gives CASRAQGEHTIYF.

The rearrangement joins TRBV2 to TRBJ1-3; no reliable D call. This CDR3 spans 15 amino acids. Trimming cost V 2 bases and J 3 bases, with 11 bases left between them. Germline loops: CDR1 SNHLY, CDR2 FYNNEI. The CDR3 bases are TGTGCCAGCAGTGAATGGGGAGGCGTTGGAAACACCATATATTTT. It codes for CASSEWGGVGNTIYF.

The genes are TRBV19 and TRBJ1-1, with D perhaps TRBD1 (5 bases). Germline V CDR1 and CDR2: LNHDA, SQIVND (reference sequence). V was trimmed by 0 bases and J by 6 bases, leaving 14 bases between them. CDR3 length: 15 amino acids. The CDR3 nucleotides are TGTGCCAGTAGTATAGATGTAACTCCGGGGGCTGAAGCTTTCTTT. Amino acid sequence: CASSIDVTPGAEAFF.

The chain carries TRBV21-1 and TRBJ1-1; TRBD1, the table's D call, was not compared with the DNA. TRBV21-1 counts as a pseudogene. This CDR3 contains 13 residues. CDR3 protein: CASSKQGCTEAFF. CDR3 nucleotide sequence: TGTGCCAGCAGCAAACAGGGGTGCACTGAAGCTTTCTTT.

For the CDR3, the DNA is TGTGCCGGCGGGTTTCACACCGGGGAGCTGTTTTTT. Amino acid sequence: CAGGFHTGELFF. This chain links TRBV12-3 or TRBV12-4 with TRBJ2-2, with a tentative D call TRBD2 (5 bases). V was cut by 11 bases and J by 3 bases, with 10 bases left in between. This CDR3 spans 12 amino acids.

The chain has TRBV7-8 and TRBJ2-5; a weak D match, TRBD1 (5 bases). V lost 1 base and J 2 bases, leaving 5 bases between the germline ends. This CDR3 spans 13 amino acids. Per the germline V gene, CDR1 is SGHVS and CDR2 is FQNEAQ. The CDR3 is CASSLGQQETQYF. The CDR3 DNA sequence: TGTGCCAGCAGCTTAGGACAGCAAGAGACCCAGTACTTC.

This chain uses TRBV29-1 with TRBJ2-7, with TRBD1 matching over 9 bases. The CDR3 consists of 13 residues. The V segment lost 5 bases and the J segment 2 bases; nucleotides outside the gene matches: 4. Germline assignment: CDR1 SQVTM and CDR2 ANQGSEA. CDR3 sequence reads: CSVRWDRAYEQYF. In DNA form, the CDR3 reads TGCAGCGTTCGATGGGACAGGGCCTACGAGCAGTACTTC.

The V gene is TRBV10-3, the J gene TRBJ1-1, with D possibly matching TRBD1 (5 bases). The V end was cut by 4 bases, the J end by 0 bases, with 18 bases between. The CDR3 is made up of 17 amino acids. Germline V gene lookup returns CDR1 ENHRY and CDR2 SYGVKD. CDR3 bases: TGTGCCATCAGTGGTGGACACTCTAAGACCATGAACACTGAAGCTTTCTTT. Translating it yields CAISGGHSKTMNTEAFF.

The chain couples TRBV19 to TRBJ1-5; 9 nucleotides match TRBD1. The CDR3 covers 14 residues. Looked up from germline, CDR1 is LNHDA and CDR2 is SQIVND (reference sequence). With 4 bases clipped from V and 5 bases from J, the junction kept 3 bases outside the gene matches. CDR3 in amino acids: CASSTGQGYQPQHF. CDR3 nucleotides: TGTGCCAGTAGTACCGGACAGGGGTATCAGCCCCAGCATTTT.

The chain is built from TRBV6-5 and TRBJ1-1; 11 nucleotides line up with TRBD1. This CDR3 contains 15 residues. The V segment lost 6 bases and the J segment 3 bases; nucleotides outside the gene matches: 6. Germline values: CDR1 MNHEY, CDR2 SVGAGI. The CDR3 DNA reads as TGTGCCAGCAGAAGGACAGGGGGCACAGACACTGAAGCTTTCTTT. This translates into CASRRTGGTDTEAFF.

V usage is TRBV5-4 and J usage is TRBJ2-2, with D possibly matching TRBD1 (6 bases). The CDR3 has 16 residues. Germline CDR1 SGHNT, CDR2 YYREEE (reference sequence). V lost 0 bases and J lost 2, with 11 bases in between. CDR3 residues: CASSLAGRGNTGELFF. The CDR3 DNA reads TGTGCCAGCAGCTTGGCGGGCAGGGGAAACACCGGGGAGCTGTTTTTT.

This chain uses TRBV19 with TRBJ2-3; D is perhaps TRBD2 (6 bases). The CDR3 is made up of 17 amino acids. In germline, CDR1 is LNHDA, CDR2 SQIVND (reference sequence). V gave up 5 bases and J gave up 2 bases, with 20 bases separating them. Here the CDR3 DNA reads TGTGCCAGTAGTTTCTCCGGGACTCCCATGGCCACAGATACGCAGTATTTT. Amino acid sequence: CASSFSGTPMATDTQYF.

The chain joins TRBV11-2 to TRBJ1-2; D is ambiguous. The germline gives CDR1 SGHAT, CDR2 FQNNGV. Trimming took off 0 bases at V and 4 bases at J, with 12 bases between the two ends. The CDR3 is made up of 15 amino acids. In DNA form, the CDR3 reads TGTGCCAGCAGCTTAGATCTAGTGACCCTCTATGGCTACACCTTC. Translated: CASSLDLVTLYGYTF.

The chain recombines TRBV11-2 with TRBJ2-1; no definite D call. This CDR3 contains 13 residues. V was cut by 5 bases and J by 0 bases, with 5 bases left in between. Germline V gene lookup returns CDR1 SGHAT and CDR2 FQNNGV. The CDR3 loop is CASSPSSYNEQFF. In DNA form, the CDR3 reads TGTGCCAGCAGCCCCAGCTCCTACAATGAGCAGTTCTTC.

This clone came up once. The genes are TRBV14 and TRBJ2-7; weak D call: TRBD2 (6 bases). CDR1 and CDR2 (germline): SGHDN, FVKESK. Trimming removed 2 bases at V and 1 base at J, with 12 bases between. The CDR3 extends over 15 amino acids. The CDR3: CASSQQRVPSYEQYF. The CDR3 DNA follows: TGTGCCAGCAGCCAACAGCGGGTCCCTTCCTACGAGCAGTACTTC.

The V and J genes are TRBV29-1 and TRBJ2-2, with a possible D match to TRBD1 (6 bases). Trimming took off 3 bases at V and 0 bases at J, with 8 bases between the two ends. Per the germline V gene, CDR1 is SQVTM and CDR2 is ANQGSEA. This CDR3 comprises 14 residues. CDR3 sequence (DNA): TGCAGCGTTGAGGGGGCTACGAACACCGGGGAGCTGTTTTTT. It codes for CSVEGATNTGELFF.

CDR3 in DNA: TGTGCCAGCAGCCCCCAGCTAGCGGGGGTTACCTATGAGCAGTTCTTC. Translated: CASSPQLAGVTYEQFF. The chain is built from TRBV14 and TRBJ2-1, with 10 bases that match TRBD2. This CDR3 spans 16 amino acids. With V trimmed by 4 bases and J by 8 bases, 11 bases remained unmatched. CDR1 and CDR2 (germline): SGHDN, FVKESK.

The chain is built from TRBV10-1 and TRBJ2-2, with a weak D call TRBD2 (6 bases). Trimming removed 0 bases at V and 2 bases at J, with 16 bases between. The length of the CDR3 is 18 residues. CDR1 and CDR2 from the germline V gene are WNHNN and SYGVQD (reference sequence). CDR3 protein: CASSESVEVAVNTGELFF. The CDR3 nucleotides are TGCGCCAGCAGTGAGTCGGTGGAAGTAGCGGTTAACACCGGGGAGCTGTTTTTT.